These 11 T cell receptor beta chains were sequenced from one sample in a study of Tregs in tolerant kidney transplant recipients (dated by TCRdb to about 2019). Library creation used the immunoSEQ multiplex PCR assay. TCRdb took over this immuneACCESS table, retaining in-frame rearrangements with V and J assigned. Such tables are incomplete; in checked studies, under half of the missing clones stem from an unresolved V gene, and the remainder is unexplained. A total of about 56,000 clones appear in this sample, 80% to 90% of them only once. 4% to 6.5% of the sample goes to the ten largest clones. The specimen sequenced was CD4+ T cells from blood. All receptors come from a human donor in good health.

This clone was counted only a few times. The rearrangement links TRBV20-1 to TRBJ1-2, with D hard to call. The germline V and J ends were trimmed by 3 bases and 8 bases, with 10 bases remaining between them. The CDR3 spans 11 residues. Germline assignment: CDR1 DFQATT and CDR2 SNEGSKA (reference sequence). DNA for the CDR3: TGCAGTGCTAGTGGAGGGAAGGGCTACACCTTC. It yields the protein CSASGGKGYTF.

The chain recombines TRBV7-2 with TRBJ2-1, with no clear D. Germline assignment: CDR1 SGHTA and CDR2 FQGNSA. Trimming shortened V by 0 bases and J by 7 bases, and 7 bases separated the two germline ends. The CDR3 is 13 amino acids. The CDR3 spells CASSLAPENEQFF. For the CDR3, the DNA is TGTGCCAGCAGCTTAGCTCCTGAGAATGAGCAGTTCTTC.

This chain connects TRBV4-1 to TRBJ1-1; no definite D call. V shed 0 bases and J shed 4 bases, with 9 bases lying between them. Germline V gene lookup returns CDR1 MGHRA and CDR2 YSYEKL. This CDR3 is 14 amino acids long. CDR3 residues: CASSQDGRVTEAFF. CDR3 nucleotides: TGCGCCAGCAGCCAAGACGGACGAGTCACTGAAGCTTTCTTT.

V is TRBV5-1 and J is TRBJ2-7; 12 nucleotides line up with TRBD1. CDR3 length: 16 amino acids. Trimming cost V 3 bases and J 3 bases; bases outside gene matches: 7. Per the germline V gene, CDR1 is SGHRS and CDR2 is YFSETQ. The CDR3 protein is CASSYSGTGGDYEQYF. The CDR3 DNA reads TGCGCCAGCAGCTACTCCGGGACAGGGGGCGACTACGAGCAGTACTTC. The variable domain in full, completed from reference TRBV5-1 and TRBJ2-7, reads KAGVTQTPRYLIKTRGQQVTLSCSPISGHRSVSWYQQTPGQGLQFLFEYFSETQRNKGNFPGRFSGRQFSNSRSEMNVSTLELGDSALYLCASSYSGTGGDYEQYFGPGTRLTVT.

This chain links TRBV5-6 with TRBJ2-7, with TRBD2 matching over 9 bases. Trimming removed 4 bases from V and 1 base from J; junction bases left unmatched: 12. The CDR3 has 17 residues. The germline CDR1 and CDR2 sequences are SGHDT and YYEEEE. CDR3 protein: CASSLGLAGFLSYEQYF. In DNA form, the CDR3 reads TGTGCCAGCAGCCTGGGGCTAGCGGGATTTTTGTCCTACGAGCAGTACTTC.

CDR3: CASSRLAGLTDTQYF. The CDR3 DNA is TGTGCCAGCAGCCGATTAGCGGGGCTCACAGATACGCAGTATTTT. V gene TRBV5-8 combines with J gene TRBJ2-3, with 8 nucleotides matching TRBD2. This CDR3 spans 15 amino acids. Germline CDR1 and CDR2: SGHTS and YDEGEE. The J segment lost 2 bases and the V segment lost 4 bases, leaving 6 bases of the junction unmatched.

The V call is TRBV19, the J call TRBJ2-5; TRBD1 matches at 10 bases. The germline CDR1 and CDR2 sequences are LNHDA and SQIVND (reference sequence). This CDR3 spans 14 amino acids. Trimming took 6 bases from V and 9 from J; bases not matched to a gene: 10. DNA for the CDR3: TGTGCCAGTAGAATCACGGGACAGGGGATGCCCCAGTACTTC. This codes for CASRITGQGMPQYF.

The CDR3 bases are TGTGCCAGCAGCCATGGGTCCAACAATCAGCCCCAGCATTTT. Translating it yields CASSHGSNNQPQHF. V usage is TRBV4-2 and J usage is TRBJ1-5; D ambiguous. With 3 bases removed from V and 3 bases from J, the gap between germline ends came to 9 bases. Germline V gene sequence: CDR1 LGHNA, CDR2 YNFKEQ. This CDR3 has 14 residues.

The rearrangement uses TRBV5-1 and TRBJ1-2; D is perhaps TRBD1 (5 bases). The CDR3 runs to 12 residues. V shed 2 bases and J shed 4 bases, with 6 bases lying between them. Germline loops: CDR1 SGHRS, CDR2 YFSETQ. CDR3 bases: TGCGCCAGCAGCTTCGACAGCTATGGCTACACCTTC. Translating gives CASSFDSYGYTF.

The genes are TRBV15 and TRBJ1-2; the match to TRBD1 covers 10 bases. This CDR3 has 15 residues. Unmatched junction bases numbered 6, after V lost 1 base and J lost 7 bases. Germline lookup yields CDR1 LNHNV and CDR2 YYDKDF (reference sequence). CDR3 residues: CATSRVRDRGSGYTF. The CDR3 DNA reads TGTGCCACCAGCAGAGTTCGGGACAGGGGTTCTGGCTACACCTTC.

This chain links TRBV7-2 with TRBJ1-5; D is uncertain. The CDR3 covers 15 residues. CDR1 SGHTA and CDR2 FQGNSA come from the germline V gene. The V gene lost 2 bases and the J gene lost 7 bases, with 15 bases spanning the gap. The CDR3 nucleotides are TGTGCCAGCAGCTTATTGGGCCGGGCCTGGCAGCCCCAGCATTTT. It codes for CASSLLGRAWQPQHF.